This TCR beta chain was documented in a study of cytomegalovirus exposure and HLA in healthy donors. As for the study in general: Unique TCRs numbering around 80 million, obtained from HLA-typed donors, made up an early data release.

Study results and caveats: The study put some 150 TCR beta chains on its list as cytomegalovirus-associated. Previous analysis showed most TCR beta V segments were productive about 87% or about 30% of the time.

CDR1 is SEHNR, CDR2 FQNEAQ, per germline (reference sequence). This CDR3 is built from 16 residues. The V and J ends lost 5 bases and 5 bases respectively, with 18 bases between them. As for this clone: What it binds is unknown.

PCR amplification relied on 60 Vbeta primers (plus 13 Jbeta primers). In the study's own analysis: In a later analysis, the count reached 76 million or so unique TCR beta chains, with 10 million to 14 million shared. Measured with immunoSEQ multiplex PCR; TCRdb has only the in-frame clones, and not every one. The V and J calls and the clone size are those of that table, but D and trimming were determined from the DNA. In total, the table holds fewer than 85,000 clones. Sequencing was carried out using PBMCs. The gene calls are TRBV7-9 and TRBJ1-4, with a tentative D call TRBD1 (5 bases). The sequence derives from a man aged 25 to 40 in good health and CMV-seronegative. Here the CDR3 reads CASSRGSAGRNEKLFF. The CDR3 nucleotides read TGTGCCAGCAGCCGCGGTTCGGCAGGGCGGAATGAAAAACTGTTTTTT.